This T cell receptor beta chain stems from a study of blood T cell repertoires in COVID-19. About the research overall: Both acute and convalescent COVID-19 samples were obtained from the United States, Italy and Spain. T cells, B-cell-depleted T cells, or PBMCs provided the cDNA or gDNA that served as material.

As originally analysed: Quantification of nucleated cells was approximated via reference gene primer amplification. Profiling relied on immunoSEQ multiplex PCR, and the TCRdb table lists in-frame clones only, not all of them. Clone size and V and J calls were adopted from that table, with D and trimming inferred from the DNA. The sample carries hundreds of thousands of clones, over 70% recorded once. This clone showed up just a few times. Germline CDR1 reads SGHRS; CDR2 reads YFSETQ. V was clipped by 0 bases and J by 5 bases, with 15 bases between them. The CDR3 is 16 residues long. This clonotype was sampled from a woman aged 80 or over with acute or convalescent COVID-19. This sequence joins TRBV5-1 and TRBJ2-1; possibly TRBD1 for D (6 bases). Sequencing was done on a sample of peripheral blood. The CDR3 DNA follows: TGCGCCAGCAGCTTGGAGGCAGGGGCCCGTAACAATGAGCAGTTCTTC. Its translation is CASSLEAGARNNEQFF.